This T cell receptor beta chain was retrieved from a study of T cell responses to AZD1222 COVID-19 vaccine. Points on this clone: What it recognizes is unknown.

Assay used: immunoSEQ multiplex PCR; TCRdb lists only in-frame clones, some missing. This table has fewer than 200,000 clones, more than 90% appearing once. Per the germline V gene, CDR1 is LNHDA and CDR2 is SQIVND (reference sequence). Trimming removed 5 bases at V and 7 bases at J, with 14 bases between. The CDR3 loop spans 13 amino acids. Study outcomes and limitations: Females made up more of the donors, who were largely white British, and clonal diversity may have come out too low. There were repertoire samples only from the period after the peak T cell response. Reportedly, nearly half the spike-specific TCRs target unmutated variant regions.

The receptor was derived from an adult in good health. Source: peripheral blood, taken on day 0 of AZD1222 vaccination. This chain uses TRBV19 with TRBJ2-5; perhaps TRBD2 as D (6 bases). DNA of the CDR3: TGTGCCAGTAGTCCGGGACTTGGGGGGACCCAGTACTTC. Protein: CASSPGLGGTQYF.